The 9 T cell receptor beta chains presented below share a single source sample, sequenced in a study of blood T cell repertoires in COVID-19. Produced via immunoSEQ multiplex PCR; TCRdb's table is partial and in-frame only. The repertoire holds about 200,000 clones, with more than 75% as singletons. The source material was peripheral blood. The receptors stem from an elderly man with acute or convalescent COVID-19.

This clone was seen a single time. The chain uses TRBV5-5 and TRBJ2-1; perhaps TRBD2 as D (7 bases). Trimming removed 1 base at V and 7 bases at J, with 21 bases between. Germline values: CDR1 SGHKS, CDR2 YYEKEE (reference sequence). The CDR3 runs to 17 residues. CDR3: CASSLRLAAQGENEQFF. The CDR3 bases are TGTGCCAGCAGCTTGAGGCTAGCGGCACAGGGTGAGAATGAGCAGTTCTTC.

The chain joins TRBV7-2 to TRBJ1-1, with D possibly TRBD1 on 6 matching bases. The CDR3 contains 14 residues. Germline V gene lookup returns CDR1 SGHTA and CDR2 FQGNSA. V gave up 5 bases and J gave up 0 bases, with 10 bases separating them. The CDR3 sequence: CASSAGQMNTEAFF. The CDR3 coding sequence is TGTGCCAGCAGCGCTGGACAGATGAACACTGAAGCTTTCTTT.

This clone was counted a single time. This chain links TRBV4-3 with TRBJ2-3, with 10 bases aligning to TRBD2. Germline assignment: CDR1 LGHNA and CDR2 YSLEER. Trimming at V came to 0 bases and at J to 7 bases, leaving 13 bases not matched to a gene. This CDR3 contains 18 residues. The CDR3 spells CASSQEGGDSGRSHTQYF. The CDR3 DNA sequence: TGCGCCAGCAGCCAAGAGGGGGGTGATAGCGGGAGGAGTCATACGCAGTATTTT.

J is TRBJ2-3 and V is TRBV5-6; 7 nucleotides agree with TRBD2. The junction had 4 bases not matched to a gene; V was cut back by 3 bases and J by 0 bases. Germline CDR1 and CDR2: SGHDT and YYEEEE. The length of the CDR3 is 15 residues. The CDR3 coding sequence is TGTGCCAGCAGCTCCCGGGACTACAGCACAGATACGCAGTATTTT. This sequence encodes CASSSRDYSTDTQYF.

The genes are TRBV5-1 and TRBJ2-1; maybe TRBD2 (5 bases). CDR1 SGHRS and CDR2 YFSETQ come from the germline V gene. This CDR3 is 15 amino acids long. V was trimmed by 4 bases and J by 0 bases, leaving 11 bases between them. The CDR3 DNA sequence: TGCGCCAGCAGCCCGGACTCAAGCTCCTACAATGAGCAGTTCTTC. Translating it yields CASSPDSSSYNEQFF.

The chain is built from TRBV18 and TRBJ1-1; D is uncertain. The CDR3 length is 15 residues. Germline V gene sequence: CDR1 KGHSH, CDR2 LQKENI. V was pared by 4 bases and J by 0 bases, with 12 bases between. The CDR3 coding sequence is TGTGCCAGCTCACGTTTAAGGGAGATGAACACTGAAGCTTTCTTT. This encodes CASSRLREMNTEAFF.

V gene TRBV7-6 combines with J gene TRBJ2-7, with a weak D call TRBD1 (5 bases). Germline values: CDR1 SGHVS, CDR2 FNYEAQ. The CDR3 runs to 11 residues. Trimming stripped 3 bases from V and 7 bases from J, with 7 bases between. CDR3 in amino acids: CASSLTEEQYF. The CDR3 DNA is TGTGCCAGCAGCTTGACAGAAGAGCAGTACTTC.

The rearrangement uses TRBV6-2 or TRBV6-3 and TRBJ1-5; D unclear. The CDR3 is made up of 12 amino acids. Trimming took off 6 bases at V and 4 bases at J, with 7 bases between the two ends. CDR1 and CDR2 (germline): MNHEY, SVGEGT. The CDR3 spells CASSSINQPQHF. The CDR3 region has the DNA TGTGCCAGCAGCAGCATTAATCAGCCCCAGCATTTT.

The rearrangement links TRBV19 to TRBJ2-1; 12 bases match TRBD2. Germline V CDR1 and CDR2: LNHDA, SQIVND (reference sequence). This CDR3 is 15 amino acids long. Germline trimming cut 5 bases from V and 9 bases from J; bases unmatched to any gene: 8. The CDR3 loop reads CASSLLAGGQGEQFF. In nucleotides, the CDR3 is TGTGCCAGTAGTCTCCTAGCGGGAGGGCAGGGTGAGCAGTTCTTC.